This passage covers 7 T cell receptor beta chains from one sample sequenced in a study of cytomegalovirus exposure and HLA in healthy donors (dated 2017 in TCRdb). The receptor library was made with the immunoSEQ multiplex PCR assay. For the multiplex PCR, a mixture combining 60 forward primers for TCR Vbeta segments and 13 reverse primers for TCR Jbeta segments was used. The table comes from immuneACCESS by way of TCRdb, which keeps in-frame sequences with V and J called. Part of the clones is missing from these tables; in studies checked, under half for an unresolved V gene and the rest for unknown reasons. This sample has about 150,000 clones in its table, and around three quarters of those were observed once. Around 1.5% of the sample comes from the top ten. The material sequenced was PBMCs. The receptor set was obtained from a man aged 35 to 55 in good health and CMV-seronegative.

The chain is built from TRBV6-5 and TRBJ2-5, with D perhaps matching TRBD1 (5 bases). Between the trimmed V and J ends, which lost 0 bases and 5 bases, there was a span of 13 bases. This CDR3 is built from 15 residues. Germline V CDR1 and CDR2: MNHEY, SVGAGI. The chain's CDR3 is CASSYSGASSETQYF. The CDR3 region has the DNA TGTGCCAGCAGTTACTCAGGGGCCTCCAGCGAGACCCAGTACTTC.

This chain links TRBV5-4 with TRBJ2-1; possibly TRBD1 for D (6 bases). V shed 3 bases and J shed 4 bases, with 20 bases lying between them. Germline-derived CDR1 and CDR2 are SGHNT and YYREEE (reference sequence). The CDR3 has 17 residues. The CDR3 sequence: CASSSSATGPQYNEQFF. For the CDR3, the DNA is TGTGCCAGCAGCTCGTCTGCGACAGGACCCCAATACAATGAGCAGTTCTTC.

This clone turned up a few times. The chain joins TRBV6-5 to TRBJ1-5; D perhaps matches TRBD1 (6 bases). The germline V and J ends were trimmed by 5 bases and 3 bases, with 11 bases remaining between them. CDR3 size: 14 residues. Germline lookup yields CDR1 MNHEY and CDR2 SVGAGI. In nucleotides, the CDR3 is TGTGCCAGCAGTGCCACAGGGCTCAATCAGCCCCAGCATTTT. Translated, it gives CASSATGLNQPQHF.

This chain uses TRBV10-3 with TRBJ2-3; D possibly corresponds to TRBD1 (6 bases). Germline V gene data show CDR1 as ENHRY and CDR2 as SYGVKD. The germline V and J ends were trimmed by 4 bases and 3 bases, with 8 bases remaining between them. The CDR3 sequence is 13 residues long. CDR3 sequence: CAISGQGTDTQYF. The CDR3 DNA reads as TGTGCCATCAGTGGCCAGGGGACAGATACGCAGTATTTT.

This chain connects TRBV28 to TRBJ2-4, with D perhaps matching TRBD2 (6 bases). Germline assignment: CDR1 MDHEN and CDR2 SYDVKM. The V end was cut by 2 bases, the J end by 10 bases, with 9 bases between. The CDR3 spans 12 residues. This chain's CDR3 is CASSLKGRIQYF. The CDR3 nucleotides read TGTGCCAGCAGTTTAAAGGGGAGGATTCAGTACTTC. The whole variable domain, filled in from reference TRBV28 and TRBJ2-4, reads DVKVTQSSRYLVKRTGEKVFLECVQDMDHENMFWYRQDPGLGLRLIYFSYDVKMKEKGDIPEGYSVSREKKERFSLILESASTNQTSMYLCASSLKGRIQYFGAGTRLSVL.

This clone came up a few times. The rearrangement uses TRBV4-1 and TRBJ2-5, with 11 nucleotides matching TRBD2. The CDR3 is 15 amino acids. V was clipped by 1 base and J by 5 bases; unmatched bases: 3. The germline CDR1 and CDR2 sequences are MGHRA and YSYEKL. As DNA, the CDR3 is TGCGCCAGCAGCCAAGTCGGGACTAGCGGCGAGACCCAGTACTTC. It is translated as CASSQVGTSGETQYF.

The chain uses TRBV9 and TRBJ2-7; TRBD1 matches 7 bases. Per germline, CDR1 SGDLS and CDR2 YYNGEE. The ends lost 5 bases at V and 3 bases at J; junction bases unmatched: 8. The CDR3 extends over 14 amino acids. The CDR3 is CASRSRGTDYEQYF. In DNA form, the CDR3 reads TGTGCCAGCAGATCCAGGGGGACCGACTACGAGCAGTACTTC.